The sequence of this T cell receptor (beta chain) was determined in a study of blood T cells in healthy people across ages. Primers used in a second PCR of about 7 to 12 cycles were a sample-barcoded 5' primer and a J-beta primer mix. TCRdb reprocessed the 5' RACE reads via MiXCR and lists one record per CDR3 protein. In the table there are some 1.5 million distinct CDR3 sequences, about 28% of which are singletons. The CDR3 contains 16 residues. V lost 1 base and J 0 bases, leaving 11 bases between the germline ends. CDR1 is SGHTA, CDR2 FQGNSA, per germline. The origin of this receptor is a woman aged 30 to 39 in good health. Source material: blood. V gene TRBV7-2 combines with J gene TRBJ2-3; D is ambiguous. CDR3 coding DNA: TGTGCCAGCAGCTTAGATAAGCGATCTAGCACAGATACGCAGTATTTT. It specifies CASSLDKRSSTDTQYF.